These 24 T cell receptor beta chains share one sample of origin, sequenced in a study of graft-versus-host responses after intestinal transplantation. Some clones are missing from TCRdb's copy, which holds only in-frame ones; the method was immunoSEQ multiplex PCR. The sample has 85,000 to 100,000 clones; approximately 90% are singletons. These receptors lack a known antigen. The sequencing here drew on unstimulated CD4+ T cells sorted from spleen or lymph node cells, taken before intestinal transplant. These receptors all stem from a human donor who received an intestinal transplant.

J is TRBJ2-5 and V is TRBV6-1, with 8 bases matching TRBD1. V shed 6 bases, J shed 4 bases, and the junction held 7 bases outside the gene matches. CDR3 size: 14 residues. In germline, CDR1 is MNHNS, CDR2 SASEGT. The CDR3 spells CASSNLDRGETQYF. The CDR3 bases are TGTGCCAGCAGCAACCTCGACAGGGGAGAGACCCAGTACTTC.

V usage is TRBV4-3 and J usage is TRBJ2-3, with D possibly TRBD1 on 6 matching bases. Trimming removed 0 bases at V and 0 bases at J, with 10 bases between. The CDR3 consists of 16 residues. Germline CDR1 LGHNA, CDR2 YSLEER. CDR3 amino acids: CASSQDTGISTDTQYF. CDR3 coding DNA: TGCGCCAGCAGCCAAGATACAGGGATTAGCACAGATACGCAGTATTTT.

This chain uses TRBV5-1 with TRBJ1-1; TRBD1 agrees at 7 bases. This CDR3 spans 13 amino acids. Germline CDR1 is SGHRS and CDR2 is YFSETQ. V lost 4 bases and J lost 9; bases outside the gene matches: 9. CDR3: CASSPGQDAKAFF. CDR3 nucleotides: TGCGCCAGCAGCCCAGGACAGGACGCAAAAGCTTTCTTT.

The chain links TRBV5-1 to TRBJ1-3; 11 nucleotides agree with TRBD1. Unmatched junction bases numbered 2, after V lost 4 bases and J lost 2 bases. Germline CDR1 reads SGHRS; CDR2 reads YFSETQ. The CDR3 has 15 amino acids. The CDR3 loop reads CASSRGQGAGNTIYF. In nucleotides, the CDR3 is TGCGCCAGCAGCAGGGGACAGGGGGCTGGAAACACCATATATTTT.

The chain employs TRBV18 and TRBJ1-1, with D hard to call. Germline-derived CDR1 and CDR2 are KGHSH and LQKENI. The CDR3 is made up of 12 amino acids. Trimming removed 6 bases from V and 2 bases from J, with 7 bases in between. CDR3 region: CASSLLNTEAFF. In nucleotides, the CDR3 is TGTGCCAGCTCGCTACTAAACACTGAAGCTTTCTTT.

This chain uses TRBV7-6 with TRBJ2-5, with 9 bases that match TRBD2. Trimming cost V 2 bases and J 1 base; bases outside gene matches: 14. The V gene's germline CDR1 is SGHVS and CDR2 FNYEAQ. CDR3 length: 19 amino acids. This chain's CDR3 is CASSLPLGGRREGQETQYF. Written as DNA, the CDR3 is TGTGCCAGCAGCTTACCTTTAGGCGGGCGGCGGGAGGGCCAAGAGACCCAGTACTTC.

The J gene is TRBJ2-7, the V gene TRBV7-9; 10 bases are shared with TRBD1. This CDR3 is built from 14 residues. Germline CDR1 SEHNR, CDR2 FQNEAQ (reference sequence). J was trimmed by 4 bases and V by 1 base; bases with no gene match: 1. As DNA, the CDR3 is TGTGCCAGCAGCTTAGAGGGACAGGGGTACGAGCAGTACTTC. Its translation is CASSLEGQGYEQYF.

The V call is TRBV2, the J call TRBJ2-7; 8 bases map to TRBD2. From germline, CDR1 is SNHLY and CDR2 FYNNEI. Germline trimming cut 9 bases from V and 2 bases from J; bases unmatched to any gene: 6. CDR3 length equals 13 residues. The CDR3 DNA sequence: TGTGCCAGTACTCTAGCGGGTGCCTACGAGCAGTACTTC. It translates to CASTLAGAYEQYF.

The genes are TRBV5-1 and TRBJ2-1; TRBD1 matches 10 bases. Germline CDR1 and CDR2: SGHRS and YFSETQ. V gave up 0 bases and J gave up 6 bases; unmatched junction bases: 6. This CDR3 region has 16 residues. In DNA form, the CDR3 reads TGCGCCAGCAGCTTGGCTTCCGGGACAGGGGCCAATGAGCAGTTCTTC. Translation gives CASSLASGTGANEQFF.

The rearrangement joins TRBV6-5 to TRBJ2-7; 9 bases align to TRBD1. CDR1 and CDR2 from the germline V gene are MNHEY and SVGAGI. This CDR3 spans 14 amino acids. V dropped 6 bases and J dropped 2; count of bases not matched to a gene: 5. CDR3 residues: CASSSRDRAYEQYF. In DNA, the CDR3 is TGTGCCAGCAGCAGCCGGGACAGGGCCTACGAGCAGTACTTC.

The chain recombines TRBV4-2 with TRBJ2-7; 14 positions agree with TRBD2. The trim removed 0 bases at V and 4 bases at J, leaving 5 bases unmatched. The CDR3 covers 17 residues. Germline lookup yields CDR1 LGHNA and CDR2 YNFKEQ. CDR3 nucleotides: TGTGCCAGCAGCCAAGACTCGACTAGCGGGGGGGCGTACGAGCAGTACTTC. It yields the protein CASSQDSTSGGAYEQYF.

This clone was observed once. V and J are TRBV7-9 and TRBJ2-1, with 8 bases identical to TRBD1. The CDR3 length is 16 residues. V gave up 4 bases and J gave up 6 bases; unmatched junction bases: 11. Germline loops: CDR1 SEHNR, CDR2 FQNEAQ (reference sequence). CDR3: CASSSSTRGRGNEQFF. CDR3 coding DNA: TGTGCCAGCAGCTCATCAACCAGGGGGCGGGGCAATGAGCAGTTCTTC. Drawing the rest from reference TRBV7-9 and TRBJ2-1, the complete variable domain is DTGVSQNPRHKITKRGQNVTFRCDPISEHNRLYWYRQTLGQGPEFLTYFQNEAQLEKSRLLSDRFSAERPKGSFSTLEIQRTEQGDSAMYLCASSSSTRGRGNEQFFGPGTRLTVL.

J is TRBJ2-6 and V is TRBV7-2, with TRBD1 matching over 7 bases. There are 17 residues in the CDR3. Germline V gene sequence: CDR1 SGHTA, CDR2 FQGNSA. V dropped 2 bases and J dropped 2; count of bases not matched to a gene: 6. The CDR3 region is CASSLQTGSAGANVLTF. In nucleotides, the CDR3 is TGTGCCAGCAGCTTACAGACAGGGTCGGCTGGGGCCAACGTCCTGACTTTC. Based on the CDR3 plus reference TRBV7-2 and TRBJ2-6, the full variable domain is GAGVSQSPSNKVTEKGKDVELRCDPISGHTALYWYRQSLGQGLEFLIYFQGNSAPDKSGLPSDRFSAERTGGSVSTLTIQRTQQEDSAVYLCASSLQTGSAGANVLTFGAGSRLTVL.

The chain combines TRBV5-1 with TRBJ2-2, with TRBD2 matching over 12 bases. J was trimmed by 7 bases and V by 2 bases; bases with no gene match: 18. The CDR3 sequence is 20 residues long. Germline V gene sequence: CDR1 SGHRS, CDR2 YFSETQ. This chain's CDR3 is CASSFFGPAASGGAGGELFF. CDR3 coding DNA: TGCGCCAGCAGCTTCTTTGGACCGGCCGCTAGCGGGGGGGCCGGCGGGGAGCTGTTTTTT.

The chain joins TRBV7-2 to TRBJ2-7; 15 nucleotides align to TRBD2. CDR1 is SGHTA and CDR2 is FQGNSA in the germline V gene. Germline trimming cut 4 bases from V and 1 base from J; bases unmatched to any gene: 2. This CDR3 contains 16 residues. The CDR3 loop reads CASSSGLAGGSYEQYF. CDR3 DNA sequence: TGTGCCAGCAGCTCGGGACTAGCGGGAGGTTCCTACGAGCAGTACTTC.

This chain links TRBV4-2 with TRBJ2-1; D is perhaps TRBD2 (5 bases). Germline V gives CDR1 LGHNA, CDR2 YNFKEQ. With 0 bases removed from V and 8 bases from J, the gap between germline ends came to 20 bases. The CDR3 is made up of 17 amino acids. As DNA, the CDR3 is TGTGCCAGCAGCCAAGATTCGGCGGGTTACGGGCTCGATGAGCAGTTCTTC. Protein product: CASSQDSAGYGLDEQFF.

This CDR3 reads CASSQGAGAGQETQYF. CDR3 DNA sequence: TGTGCCAGCAGCCAAGGGGCGGGAGCAGGTCAAGAGACCCAGTACTTC. This chain links TRBV4-2 with TRBJ2-5, with 7 bases fitting TRBD2. Germline V gene lookup returns CDR1 LGHNA and CDR2 YNFKEQ. This CDR3 region has 16 residues. Trimming cost V 1 base and J 2 bases; bases outside gene matches: 7.

This chain connects TRBV5-1 to TRBJ2-7; 7 nucleotides agree with TRBD2. V dropped 1 base and J dropped 3; count of bases not matched to a gene: 7. The CDR3 covers 15 residues. Germline V gene data show CDR1 as SGHRS and CDR2 as YFSETQ. The CDR3 region is CASSLLSSGLYEQYF. The CDR3 nucleotides are TGCGCCAGCAGCTTGCTATCTAGCGGTCTCTACGAGCAGTACTTC.

This clone was counted once. V is TRBV6-5 and J is TRBJ1-1; a weak D match, TRBD1 (5 bases). The CDR3 sequence is 11 residues long. Germline V gives CDR1 MNHEY, CDR2 SVGAGI. Trimming took 7 bases from V and 4 from J, leaving 7 bases between them. The CDR3 sequence is CASKGITEAFF. For the CDR3, the DNA is TGTGCCAGCAAGGGGATCACTGAAGCTTTCTTT.

The sample holds one count of this clone. In nucleotides, the CDR3 is TGTGCCAGCACCGTAGCGGGAGCGAAAAACATTCAGTACTTC. Amino acids: CASTVAGAKNIQYF. The rearrangement links TRBV28 to TRBJ2-4; 9 bases align to TRBD2. There are 14 residues in the CDR3. Germline CDR1 MDHEN, CDR2 SYDVKM. V was pared by 7 bases and J by 4 bases, with 5 bases of the junction left unmatched.

The V and J genes are TRBV19 and TRBJ2-1; the match to TRBD2 covers 12 bases. V trimming: 5 bases; J trimming: 0 bases; junction bases outside the gene matches: 8. The CDR3 contains 18 residues. CDR1 is LNHDA, CDR2 SQIVND, per germline (reference sequence). CDR3 sequence reads: CASSRGTSGGISYNEQFF. The CDR3 DNA sequence: TGTGCCAGTAGTCGAGGAACTAGCGGGGGGATCTCCTACAATGAGCAGTTCTTC.

This rearrangement joins TRBV25-1 to TRBJ1-5; TRBD1 aligns across 7 bases. The V and J ends lost 7 bases and 1 base, in that order; junction bases with no gene match: 4. Germline V gene lookup returns CDR1 MGHDK and CDR2 SYGVNS. The CDR3 is 14 residues long. The CDR3 sequence: CASNGDRSNQPQHF. CDR3 bases: TGTGCCAGCAACGGGGACAGAAGCAATCAGCCCCAGCATTTT.

J is TRBJ2-3 and V is TRBV5-1; 8 bases line up with TRBD2. Per the germline V gene, CDR1 is SGHRS and CDR2 is YFSETQ. The CDR3 sequence is 15 residues long. The V segment lost 0 bases and the J segment 1 base; nucleotides outside the gene matches: 1. The CDR3: CASSLGAGGTDTQYF. The CDR3 coding sequence is TGCGCCAGCAGCTTGGGAGCGGGAGGCACAGATACGCAGTATTTT.

Comment on this clone: The sample carries other DNA sequences with the same CDR3. The J gene is TRBJ1-5, the V gene TRBV7-2, with 8 bases fitting TRBD1. The CDR3 runs to 13 residues. The germline V gene encodes CDR1 SGHTA and CDR2 FQGNSA. Unmatched junction bases numbered 1, after V lost 2 bases and J lost 7 bases. In nucleotides, the CDR3 is TGTGCCAGCAGCTTAACAGGGGGACAGCCCCAGCATTTT. Its translation: CASSLTGGQPQHF.